This T cell receptor (beta chain) was sequenced for a study of blood T cell repertoires in COVID-19. Clones were read by immunoSEQ multiplex PCR, and TCRdb kept only the in-frame ones, dropping some. The sample shows approximately 360,000 clones, 85% to 90% of them seen only once. The TCR sequence derives from a woman under 40 with acute COVID-19. The sequenced sample was PBMCs or T cells enriched from blood (not recorded which).

CDR3 sequence: CASSYRQSVRTDTQYF. DNA for the CDR3: TGTGCCAGCAGTTATAGACAGTCCGTCAGGACAGATACGCAGTATTTT. The chain recombines TRBV6-2 or TRBV6-3 with TRBJ2-3; maybe TRBD1 (5 bases). This CDR3 contains 16 residues. Germline CDR1 is MNHEY and CDR2 is SVGEGT. Trimming stripped 3 bases from V and 3 bases from J, with 16 bases between.